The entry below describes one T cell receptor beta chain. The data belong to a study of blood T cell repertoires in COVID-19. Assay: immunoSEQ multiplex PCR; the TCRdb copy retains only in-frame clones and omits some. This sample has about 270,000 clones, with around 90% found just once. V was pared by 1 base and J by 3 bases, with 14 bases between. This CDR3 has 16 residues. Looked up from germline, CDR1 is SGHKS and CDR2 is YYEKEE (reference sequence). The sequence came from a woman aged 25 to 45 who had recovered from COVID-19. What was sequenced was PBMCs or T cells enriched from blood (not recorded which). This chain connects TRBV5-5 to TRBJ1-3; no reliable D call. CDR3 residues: CASSLFSGIGGNTIYF. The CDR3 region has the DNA TGTGCCAGCAGCTTGTTTTCAGGAATTGGTGGAAACACCATATATTTT.